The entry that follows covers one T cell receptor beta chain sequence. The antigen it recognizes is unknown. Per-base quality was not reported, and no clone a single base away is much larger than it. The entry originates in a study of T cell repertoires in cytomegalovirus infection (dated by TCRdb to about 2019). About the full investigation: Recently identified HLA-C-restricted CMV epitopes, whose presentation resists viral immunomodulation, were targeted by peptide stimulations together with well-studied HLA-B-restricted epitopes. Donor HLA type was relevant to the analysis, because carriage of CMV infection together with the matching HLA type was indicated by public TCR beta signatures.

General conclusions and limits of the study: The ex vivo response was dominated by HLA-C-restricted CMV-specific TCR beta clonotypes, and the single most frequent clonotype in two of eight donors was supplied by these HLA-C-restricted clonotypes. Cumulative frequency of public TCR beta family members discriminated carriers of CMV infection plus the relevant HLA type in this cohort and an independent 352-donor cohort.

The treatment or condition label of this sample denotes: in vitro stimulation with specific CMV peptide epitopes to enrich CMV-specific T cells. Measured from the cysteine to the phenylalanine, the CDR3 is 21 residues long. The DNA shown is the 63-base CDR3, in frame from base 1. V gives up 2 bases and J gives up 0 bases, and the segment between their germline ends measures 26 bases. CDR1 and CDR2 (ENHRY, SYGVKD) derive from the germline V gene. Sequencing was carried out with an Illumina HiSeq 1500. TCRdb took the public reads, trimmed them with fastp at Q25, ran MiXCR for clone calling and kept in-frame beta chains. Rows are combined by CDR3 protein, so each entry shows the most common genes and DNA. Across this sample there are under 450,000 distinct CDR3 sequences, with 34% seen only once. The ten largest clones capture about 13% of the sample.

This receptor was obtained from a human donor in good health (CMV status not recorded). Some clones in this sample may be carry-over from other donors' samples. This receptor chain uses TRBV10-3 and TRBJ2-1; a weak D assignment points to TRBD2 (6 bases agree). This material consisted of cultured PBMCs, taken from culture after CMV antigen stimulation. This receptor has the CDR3 CAISEHYRLDQGESSYNEQFF. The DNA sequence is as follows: TGTGCCATCAGTGAGCACTACAGACTAGACCAGGGCGAGAGCTCCTACAATGAGCAGTTCTTC.